The present entry profiles one T cell receptor (beta chain) with its context. This entry comes from a study of shared clonotypes between healthy human individuals. Naive CD8 cells were CD45RO-negative, positively selected for CCR7, excluding terminally differentiated effector memory CD45RA+ cells. Assay used: immunoSEQ multiplex PCR; TCRdb lists only in-frame clones, some missing. The table has 2 million to 2.5 million clones, about 93% seen once. Sequencing was done on a sample of naive CD8+ T cells from PBMCs. The sequence came from a man aged 18 to 35 in good health. Some clones in this sample may be carry-over from other donors' samples.

DNA for the CDR3: TGTGCCAGTAGTATACAGTCTACAAGTGAGCAGTTCTTC. It specifies CASSIQSTSEQFF. This chain links TRBV19 with TRBJ2-1; D is unclear. Per germline, CDR1 LNHDA and CDR2 SQIVND (reference sequence). The CDR3 runs to 13 residues. V was cut by 2 bases and J by 9 bases, with 11 bases left in between.